One and the same sample provided the 24 T cell receptor beta chains below, sequenced in a study of cytomegalovirus exposure and HLA in healthy donors. The PCR employed 60 Vbeta primers together with 13 Jbeta primers. Here immunoSEQ multiplex PCR was the method, and the copy in TCRdb shows in-frame clones only, minus some. The table has 150,000 to 200,000 clones, less than 90% seen once. The sequenced sample consisted of PBMCs. These receptors were collected from a man aged 50 to 59 in good health and CMV-seronegative.

This clone was observed a single time. The V call is TRBV6-5, the J call TRBJ2-5; 7 bases fit TRBD1. V trimming: 1 base; J trimming: 3 bases; junction bases outside the gene matches: 8. The germline gives CDR1 MNHEY, CDR2 SVGAGI. The CDR3 is 16 residues long. The CDR3 DNA reads as TGTGCCAGCAGTTACTGGGCAGGGGGTAACGAAGAGACCCAGTACTTC. Residues: CASSYWAGGNEETQYF.

V gene TRBV5-1 combines with J gene TRBJ2-1; 9 bases match TRBD2. Trimming cost V 2 bases and J 7 bases; bases outside gene matches: 7. The germline V gene has CDR1 SGHRS and CDR2 YFSETQ. This CDR3 comprises 15 residues. Here the CDR3 DNA reads TGCGCCAGCAGCTTAGGGCTAGCGGGGATGAATGAGCAGTTCTTC. It is translated as CASSLGLAGMNEQFF. Together with reference TRBV5-1 and TRBJ2-1, the CDR3 gives the full variable domain: KAGVTQTPRYLIKTRGQQVTLSCSPISGHRSVSWYQQTPGQGLQFLFEYFSETQRNKGNFPGRFSGRQFSNSRSEMNVSTLELGDSALYLCASSLGLAGMNEQFFGPGTRLTVL.

V and J are TRBV18 and TRBJ2-3; 7 positions agree with TRBD1. The CDR3 totals 14 residues. Germline trimming cut 3 bases from V and 0 bases from J; bases unmatched to any gene: 0. Germline-derived CDR1 and CDR2 are KGHSH and LQKENI. CDR3 coding DNA: TGTGCCAGCTCACCGGGACAGAGCACAGATACGCAGTATTTT. Translation gives CASSPGQSTDTQYF.

The V and J genes are TRBV18 and TRBJ2-2; D not resolved. Per the germline V gene, CDR1 is KGHSH and CDR2 is LQKENI. Trimming cost V 0 bases and J 5 bases, with 10 bases left between them. The CDR3 sequence is 15 residues long. As DNA, the CDR3 is TGTGCCAGCTCACCACCGTGGAGTGGGACCGGGGAGCTGTTTTTT. It codes for CASSPPWSGTGELFF.

The V call is TRBV7-9, the J call TRBJ1-6; no firm D call. This CDR3 comprises 14 residues. The V gene's germline CDR1 is SEHNR and CDR2 FQNEAQ (reference sequence). V shed 5 bases and J shed 5 bases, with 10 bases lying between them. This chain's CDR3 is CASSPRRNNSPLHF. The DNA of the CDR3 is TGTGCCAGCAGCCCCCGCAGGAATAATTCACCCCTCCACTTT.

This chain links TRBV5-1 with TRBJ1-1; 9 bases are shared with TRBD1. J lost 0 bases, V lost 9 bases, and 6 bases had no gene match. Germline CDR1 and CDR2: SGHRS and YFSETQ. CDR3 length: 14 residues. CDR3 loop: CATRTGDLNTEAFF. DNA for the CDR3: TGCGCCACCCGGACAGGGGACCTGAACACTGAAGCTTTCTTT.

The genes are TRBV5-8 and TRBJ1-1; unclear D gene. In germline, CDR1 is SGHTS, CDR2 YDEGEE. The V end lost 5 bases, the J end lost 1 base, and 12 bases lay between the germline ends. This CDR3 is 14 amino acids long. The CDR3 DNA reads TGTGCCAGCAGACCGGGGATTTGGAACACTGAAGCTTTCTTT. Its protein is CASRPGIWNTEAFF.

The rearrangement joins TRBV7-8 to TRBJ2-7; tentatively, D is TRBD1 (5 bases). The CDR3 runs to 14 residues. The germline V gene has CDR1 SGHVS and CDR2 FQNEAQ. V gave up 7 bases and J gave up 0 bases, with 13 bases separating them. The CDR3 sequence is CASMGQLSSYEQYF. As DNA, the CDR3 is TGTGCCAGCATGGGGCAGCTGAGCTCCTACGAGCAGTACTTC.

The chain is built from TRBV5-1 and TRBJ2-1, with 10 bases fitting TRBD2. The CDR3 contains 15 residues. Germline values: CDR1 SGHRS, CDR2 YFSETQ. V trimming: 1 base; J trimming: 6 bases; junction bases outside the gene matches: 4. As DNA, the CDR3 is TGCGCCAGCAGCTTGAGGAGCGGGGGGGCCAATGAGCAGTTCTTC. Translating gives CASSLRSGGANEQFF.

The V gene is TRBV19, the J gene TRBJ2-3, with TRBD2 as a possible D gene (5 bases). The CDR3 is 15 amino acids. Germline CDR1 and CDR2: LNHDA and SQIVND (reference sequence). V dropped 5 bases and J dropped 5 bases, with 17 bases sitting between them. Here the CDR3 reads CASSFEADSGDTQYF. The CDR3 DNA is TGTGCCAGTAGTTTCGAAGCGGATTCGGGAGATACGCAGTATTTT.

The chain recombines TRBV10-3 with TRBJ1-1, with D perhaps TRBD1 (5 bases). Germline V gene sequence: CDR1 ENHRY, CDR2 SYGVKD. CDR3 size: 15 residues. Trimming removed 6 bases at V and 1 base at J, with 15 bases between. The CDR3 here is CAIRESPGGNTEAFF. DNA of the CDR3: TGTGCCATCAGAGAAAGCCCGGGGGGGAACACTGAAGCTTTCTTT.

The chain links TRBV6-5 to TRBJ1-2; D is possibly TRBD1 (6 bases). CDR1 is MNHEY, CDR2 SVGAGI, per germline. The ends were cut back, 5 bases at V and 8 bases at J, with 18 bases in the middle. The CDR3 has 14 amino acids. CDR3 sequence (DNA): TGTGCCAGCAGTCCTACAGGGAAAAGAGGGGGCTACACCTTC. Its translation: CASSPTGKRGGYTF.

The chain couples TRBV7-8 to TRBJ2-1, with a weak D call TRBD1 (6 bases). The germline gives CDR1 SGHVS, CDR2 FQNEAQ. V was clipped by 3 bases and J by 8 bases, with 20 bases between them. The CDR3 runs to 16 residues. The CDR3: CASSFSPAGAPHEQFF. The CDR3 coding sequence is TGTGCCAGCAGCTTTAGCCCCGCAGGGGCGCCCCATGAGCAGTTCTTC.

On this clone: At the DNA level, this CDR3 is encoded by other sequences in the same sample as well. The chain has TRBV19 and TRBJ1-5, with TRBD1 identical over 8 bases. Germline V gene sequence: CDR1 LNHDA, CDR2 SQIVND (reference sequence). CDR3 length: 14 residues. Germline trimming cut 4 bases from V and 7 bases from J; bases unmatched to any gene: 6. In DNA, the CDR3 is TGTGCCAGTAGTACTGACAGGGGAGGGCAGCCCCAGCATTTT. Translation: CASSTDRGGQPQHF.

The chain links TRBV5-1 to TRBJ2-3, with 8 nucleotides matching TRBD2. The CDR3 is 16 amino acids. The trim removed 0 bases at V and 4 bases at J, leaving 7 bases unmatched. Per germline, CDR1 SGHRS and CDR2 YFSETQ. CDR3 nucleotides: TGCGCCAGCAGCTTGGCCCCAGCGGGGGTGCCAGATACGCAGTATTTT. Translating gives CASSLAPAGVPDTQYF. Complete variable domain (other parts from reference TRBV5-1 and TRBJ2-3): KAGVTQTPRYLIKTRGQQVTLSCSPISGHRSVSWYQQTPGQGLQFLFEYFSETQRNKGNFPGRFSGRQFSNSRSEMNVSTLELGDSALYLCASSLAPAGVPDTQYFGPGTRLTVL.

The chain uses TRBV18 and TRBJ2-2; 7 bases are shared with TRBD1. From germline, CDR1 is KGHSH and CDR2 LQKENI. The J segment lost 1 base and the V segment lost 3 bases, leaving 5 bases of the junction unmatched. This CDR3 has 16 residues. The CDR3 sequence: CASSPRAGGNTGELFF. CDR3 in DNA: TGTGCCAGCTCACCGAGGGCAGGGGGGAACACCGGGGAGCTGTTTTTT.

The rearrangement links TRBV4-2 to TRBJ1-2, with 11 bases aligning to TRBD1. Trimming removed 0 bases from V and 8 bases from J; junction bases left unmatched: 5. Germline V gives CDR1 LGHNA, CDR2 YNFKEQ. The CDR3 runs to 15 residues. The CDR3 DNA sequence: TGTGCCAGCAGCCAAGATATCGGGACAGGGGGAGGCTACACCTTC. Encoded protein: CASSQDIGTGGGYTF.

The chain uses TRBV18 and TRBJ1-3; D is ambiguous. The CDR3 sequence is 16 residues long. Germline assignment: CDR1 KGHSH and CDR2 LQKENI. V lost 2 bases, J lost 0 bases, and 11 bases lay in between. The CDR3 is CASSPNLRGSGNTIYF. The CDR3 region has the DNA TGTGCCAGCTCACCAAACCTTCGAGGCTCTGGAAACACCATATATTTT.

On this clone itself: Mismatch with germline at one junction end may stem from a read error. Other DNA sequences from this sample encode an identical CDR3 as well. The chain has TRBV7-9 and TRBJ1-1; 7 positions agree with TRBD1. The germline gives CDR1 SEHNR, CDR2 FQNEAQ (reference sequence). CDR3 size: 14 residues. This CDR3 is CSSSLRQGNTEAFF. As DNA, the CDR3 is TGTTCCAGCAGCTTACGACAGGGTAACACTGAAGCTTTCTTT. The full variable domain, completed using reference TRBV7-9 and TRBJ1-1, is DTGVSQNPRHKITKRGQNVTFRCDPISEHNRLYWYRQTLGQGPEFLTYFQNEAQLEKSRLLSDRFSAERPKGSFSTLEIQRTEQGDSAMYLCSSSLRQGNTEAFFGQGTRLTVV.

The rearrangement links TRBV25-1 to TRBJ1-1; 7 nucleotides match TRBD1. CDR3 length: 15 amino acids. J lost 0 bases, V lost 2 bases, and 3 bases had no gene match. Germline V gene sequence: CDR1 MGHDK, CDR2 SYGVNS. CDR3: CASSEGTALNTEAFF. In DNA, the CDR3 is TGTGCCAGCAGTGAAGGGACAGCCCTGAACACTGAAGCTTTCTTT.

The J gene is TRBJ2-7, the V gene TRBV11-2; no definite D call. In germline, CDR1 is SGHAT, CDR2 FQNNGV. The CDR3 is 15 amino acids. V dropped 1 base and J dropped 6 bases, with 16 bases sitting between them. CDR3 nucleotide sequence: TGTGCCAGCAGCTTAGGTGACTTCCCCCCTCTCGAGCAGTACTTC. Amino acid sequence: CASSLGDFPPLEQYF.

The V gene is TRBV5-1, the J gene TRBJ1-1; 7 bases match TRBD1. CDR3 size: 13 residues. V was clipped by 1 base and J by 7 bases; unmatched bases: 4. Germline CDR1 and CDR2: SGHRS and YFSETQ. The CDR3 sequence: CASSLLWDSEAFF. CDR3 bases: TGCGCCAGCAGCTTGTTGTGGGACAGTGAAGCTTTCTTT. The complete variable domain, with remaining parts taken from reference TRBV5-1 and TRBJ1-1, reads KAGVTQTPRYLIKTRGQQVTLSCSPISGHRSVSWYQQTPGQGLQFLFEYFSETQRNKGNFPGRFSGRQFSNSRSEMNVSTLELGDSALYLCASSLLWDSEAFFGQGTRLTVV.

The chain links TRBV19 to TRBJ2-7; TRBD2 is a possible D gene (5 bases). Germline assignment: CDR1 LNHDA and CDR2 SQIVND (reference sequence). V dropped 2 bases and J dropped 0 bases, with 8 bases sitting between them. This CDR3 spans 14 amino acids. In DNA form, the CDR3 reads TGTGCCAGTAGTATAAACGGGAACTCCTACGAGCAGTACTTC. This translates into CASSINGNSYEQYF.

This chain uses TRBV6-5 with TRBJ1-5, with D perhaps TRBD1 (6 bases). Germline values: CDR1 MNHEY, CDR2 SVGAGI. Deletions cut 6 bases from V and 2 bases from J, with 11 bases between. This CDR3 has 14 residues. CDR3 loop: CASRRGQGNQPQHF. The CDR3 DNA sequence: TGTGCCAGCAGGCGGGGGCAAGGCAATCAGCCCCAGCATTTT.